A single sample is the source of the 28 T cell receptor beta chains below, sequenced in a study of blood T cell repertoires in COVID-19. Method: immunoSEQ multiplex PCR; TCRdb's copy keeps in-frame clones and lacks some. The sample yields some 300,000 clones, nearly 90% seen once. Sequences were obtained from peripheral blood. The receptors stem from a woman aged 25 to 45 with COVID-19, enrolled during active disease.

J is TRBJ1-1 and V is TRBV29-1, with D unclear. Germline CDR1 SQVTM, CDR2 ANQGSEA. The V end lost 3 bases, the J end lost 0 bases, and 11 bases lay between the germline ends. The CDR3 covers 14 residues. The CDR3 is CSVDNPGMNTEAFF. In nucleotides, the CDR3 is TGCAGCGTTGATAATCCAGGAATGAACACTGAAGCTTTCTTT. Complete variable domain (other parts from reference TRBV29-1 and TRBJ1-1): SAVISQKPSRDICQRGTSLTIQCQVDSQVTMMFWYRQQPGQSLTLIATANQGSEATYESGFVIDKFPISRPNLTFSTLTVSNMSPEDSSIYLCSVDNPGMNTEAFFGQGTRLTVV.

On this clone: Because it lacks the conserved phenylalanine or tryptophan at the end, this CDR3 is likely a read error. The DNA is omitted, as the CDR3 cannot be located on it reliably, and the CDR3 follows TCRdb's listing. V gene TRBV28 combines with J gene TRBJ2-3; the table's D call TRBD1 went unverified against the DNA. The germline gives CDR1 MDHEN, CDR2 SYDVKM. The CDR3 has 9 residues if both end residues are counted. The CDR3 is CASSHRGVS.

This sequence joins TRBV11-2 and TRBJ1-1; no firm D call. The CDR3 contains 16 residues. CDR1 and CDR2 from the germline V gene are SGHAT and FQNNGV. V was shortened by 5 bases and J by 3 bases, with 19 bases between the two germline ends. CDR3: CASSTPRWREDTEAFF. The DNA of the CDR3 is TGTGCCAGCAGCACCCCGAGGTGGCGTGAGGACACTGAAGCTTTCTTT.

The gene calls are TRBV6-5 and TRBJ1-1; no reliable D call. Looked up from germline, CDR1 is MNHEY and CDR2 is SVGAGI. Trimming shortened V by 7 bases and J by 9 bases, and 12 bases separated the two germline ends. The CDR3 extends over 11 amino acids. In DNA, the CDR3 is TGTGCCAGCACCTACAGTCAGAAAGCTTTCTTT. Protein product: CASTYSQKAFF.

The rearrangement links TRBV13 to TRBJ1-1; D uncertain. This CDR3 region has 16 residues. The V end was cut by 7 bases, the J end by 6 bases, with 24 bases between. Germline V gene sequence: CDR1 PRHDT, CDR2 FYEKMQ (reference sequence). DNA of the CDR3: TGTGCCAGCACCCCGGGGAGGAACTTCCAGTGGGCTGAAGCTTTCTTT. It yields the protein CASTPGRNFQWAEAFF. Based on the CDR3 plus reference TRBV13 and TRBJ1-1, the full variable domain is AAGVIQSPRHLIKEKRETATLKCYPIPRHDTVYWYQQGPGQDPQFLISFYEKMQSDKGSIPDRFSAQQFSDYHSELNMSSLELGDSALYFCASTPGRNFQWAEAFFGQGTRLTVV.

This chain's CDR3 is CASSERGGGKNIQYF. The CDR3 DNA reads as TGTGCCAGCAGTGAAAGGGGGGGTGGCAAAAACATTCAGTACTTC. The chain carries TRBV2 and TRBJ2-4; the D gene is possibly TRBD2 (7 bases). The V gene's germline CDR1 is SNHLY and CDR2 FYNNEI. The CDR3 totals 15 residues. The V gene lost 2 bases and the J gene lost 3 bases, with 11 bases spanning the gap. The whole variable domain, filled in from reference TRBV2 and TRBJ2-4, reads EPEVTQTPSHQVTQMGQEVILRCVPISNHLYFYWYRQILGQKVEFLVSFYNNEISEKSEIFDDQFSVERPDGSNFTLKIRSTKLEDSAMYFCASSERGGGKNIQYFGAGTRLSVL.

V and J are TRBV19 and TRBJ1-4, with D possibly being TRBD1 (6 bases). V shed 2 bases and J shed 7 bases, with 14 bases lying between them. Germline lookup yields CDR1 LNHDA and CDR2 SQIVND (reference sequence). This CDR3 is built from 15 residues. CDR3 nucleotide sequence: TGTGCCAGTAGTATATCAGGGGTCTCTAGTGAAAAACTGTTTTTT. Translated: CASSISGVSSEKLFF. Filled out from reference TRBV19 and TRBJ1-4, the complete variable domain reads DGGITQSPKYLFRKEGQNVTLSCEQNLNHDAMYWYRQDPGQGLRLIYYSQIVNDFQKGDIAEGYSVSREKKESFPLTVTSAQKNPTAFYLCASSISGVSSEKLFFGSGTQLSVL.

This clone was detected once. The chain carries TRBV5-6 and TRBJ2-3; TRBD1 aligns across 9 bases. Germline values: CDR1 SGHDT, CDR2 YYEEEE. The ends lost 4 bases at V and 5 bases at J; junction bases unmatched: 8. The length of the CDR3 is 15 residues. The CDR3 sequence is CASSQDRGYRDTQYF. The CDR3 DNA follows: TGTGCCAGCAGCCAAGACAGGGGGTATAGAGATACGCAGTATTTT.

The CDR3 here is CASSPTQGSSGNTIYF. CDR3 nucleotide sequence: TGTGCCAGCAGCCCAACCCAGGGGAGCTCTGGAAACACCATATATTTT. The chain employs TRBV7-6 and TRBJ1-3; a weak D match, TRBD1 (6 bases). CDR3 size: 16 residues. The germline CDR1 and CDR2 sequences are SGHVS and FNYEAQ. V shed 5 bases and J shed 0 bases, with 14 bases lying between them.

The chain employs TRBV7-8 and TRBJ2-3, with TRBD1 matching over 7 bases. Germline V CDR1 and CDR2: SGHVS, FQNEAQ. The J segment lost 0 bases and the V segment lost 5 bases, leaving 8 bases of the junction unmatched. The CDR3 covers 16 residues. The CDR3 region has the DNA TGTGCCAGCAGCATAGGGACAGTTACTAGCACAGATACGCAGTATTTT. The encoded protein is CASSIGTVTSTDTQYF.

This chain connects TRBV6-5 to TRBJ1-1; D is perhaps TRBD1 (6 bases). This CDR3 is 12 amino acids long. The germline V gene encodes CDR1 MNHEY and CDR2 SVGAGI. V was clipped by 6 bases and J by 9 bases, with 14 bases between them. CDR3 DNA sequence: TGTGCCAGCAGCCAGGGGACCAGACAAGCTTTCTTT. It specifies CASSQGTRQAFF.

V and J are TRBV6-6 and TRBJ1-1; 7 nucleotides agree with TRBD1. Germline CDR1 and CDR2: MNHNY and SVGAGI (reference sequence). Trimming cost V 2 bases and J 1 base; bases outside gene matches: 4. The CDR3 contains 15 residues. In nucleotides, the CDR3 is TGTGCCAGCAGTTACGCGGGACAGCAGAACACTGAAGCTTTCTTT. This sequence encodes CASSYAGQQNTEAFF.

This clone was recorded only once. V usage is TRBV12-3 or TRBV12-4 and J usage is TRBJ2-7, with TRBD1 identical over 7 bases. Trimming at V came to 5 bases and at J to 7 bases, leaving 5 bases not matched to a gene. This CDR3 comprises 12 residues. The CDR3 nucleotides read TGTGCCAGCAGTCAACAGGGGTTTGAGCAGTACTTC. Its protein product is CASSQQGFEQYF.

The rearrangement links TRBV7-9 to TRBJ1-2; TRBD1 agrees at 8 bases. The germline V gene encodes CDR1 SEHNR and CDR2 FQNEAQ (reference sequence). CDR3 length: 14 residues. The V gene end was trimmed by 3 bases and the J gene end by 8 bases; junction bases not matched to a gene: 8. The CDR3 loop is CASSFTGGGGGYTF. Here the CDR3 DNA reads TGTGCCAGCAGCTTTACAGGGGGTGGAGGAGGCTACACCTTC.

The chain uses TRBV19 and TRBJ2-1; unclear D gene. The CDR3 is 15 amino acids. The ends were cut back, 6 bases at V and 3 bases at J, with 15 bases in the middle. Germline lookup yields CDR1 LNHDA and CDR2 SQIVND (reference sequence). CDR3 in amino acids: CASSPGSFRYNEQFF. DNA for the CDR3: TGTGCCAGTAGCCCGGGTTCTTTCCGCTACAATGAGCAGTTCTTC.

The CDR3 DNA reads as TGTGCCAGCAGCTTAGTCCCAGGTACCTACGAGCAGTACTTC. The encoded protein is CASSLVPGTYEQYF. The V call is TRBV7-2, the J call TRBJ2-7; D remains unclear. Per the germline V gene, CDR1 is SGHTA and CDR2 is FQGNSA. The CDR3 runs to 14 residues. Trimming shortened V by 1 base and J by 2 bases, and 9 bases separated the two germline ends.

The chain couples TRBV7-9 to TRBJ1-2; TRBD1 matches at 8 bases. Unmatched junction bases numbered 5, after V lost 5 bases and J lost 6 bases. The CDR3 contains 13 residues. Looked up from germline, CDR1 is SEHNR and CDR2 is FQNEAQ (reference sequence). In nucleotides, the CDR3 is TGTGCCAGCAGCGGGACAGGACAGGATGGCTACACCTTC. Its protein product is CASSGTGQDGYTF.

The table lists this clone with a count of one. The chain links TRBV7-8 to TRBJ2-5; D ambiguous. From germline, CDR1 is SGHVS and CDR2 FQNEAQ. The V end lost 0 bases, the J end lost 3 bases, and 8 bases lay between the germline ends. There are 14 residues in the CDR3. As DNA, the CDR3 is TGTGCCAGCAGCTTAGCCCTAAATGAAGAGACCCAGTACTTC. It specifies CASSLALNEETQYF.

The J gene is TRBJ2-3, the V gene TRBV5-1; 13 nucleotides match TRBD2. Germline values: CDR1 SGHRS, CDR2 YFSETQ. V lost 6 bases, J lost 1 base, and 5 bases stayed unmatched. This CDR3 has 16 residues. The CDR3 spells CASKLAGGYGTDTQYF. CDR3 bases: TGCGCCAGCAAACTAGCGGGGGGGTACGGCACAGATACGCAGTATTTT.

The gene calls are TRBV9 and TRBJ2-2; 7 bases are a match to TRBD2. This CDR3 has 14 amino acids. Per the germline V gene, CDR1 is SGDLS and CDR2 is YYNGEE. After removal of 7 bases from V and 4 bases from J, the junction contained 7 bases not matched to a gene. This chain's CDR3 is CASGAAGRTGELFF. The CDR3 DNA reads as TGTGCCAGCGGAGCAGCGGGGCGCACCGGGGAGCTGTTTTTT.

This chain joins TRBV7-9 and TRBJ2-3, with TRBD2 identical over 7 bases. The germline gives CDR1 SEHNR, CDR2 FQNEAQ (reference sequence). The CDR3 extends over 17 amino acids. The J segment lost 0 bases and the V segment lost 1 base, leaving 7 bases of the junction unmatched. CDR3 loop: CASSLGLAAISTDTQYF. The CDR3 coding sequence is TGTGCCAGCAGCTTAGGGCTAGCGGCCATTAGCACAGATACGCAGTATTTT. The full variable domain, with the rest looked up from reference TRBV7-9 and TRBJ2-3, is DTGVSQNPRHKITKRGQNVTFRCDPISEHNRLYWYRQTLGQGPEFLTYFQNEAQLEKSRLLSDRFSAERPKGSFSTLEIQRTEQGDSAMYLCASSLGLAAISTDTQYFGPGTRLTVL.

The chain combines TRBV4-2 with TRBJ2-7; 14 bases agree with TRBD2. The V gene's germline CDR1 is LGHNA and CDR2 YNFKEQ. The J segment lost 2 bases and the V segment lost 1 base, leaving 7 bases of the junction unmatched. The CDR3 runs to 18 residues. Written as DNA, the CDR3 is TGTGCCAGCAGCCAAGCCGGGACTAGCGGGGGTATAACCTACGAGCAGTACTTC. Translating it yields CASSQAGTSGGITYEQYF.

CDR3 in amino acids: CASSSPPPSRTRTDTQYF. CDR3 in DNA: TGTGCCAGCAGCTCCCCGCCGCCGAGTCGTACCCGCACAGATACGCAGTATTTT. The chain joins TRBV7-2 to TRBJ2-3; D remains ambiguous. Germline V lookup: CDR1 SGHTA, CDR2 FQGNSA. Trimming took off 4 bases at V and 1 base at J, with 21 bases between the two ends. There are 18 residues in the CDR3.

The chain combines TRBV5-1 with TRBJ1-1; TRBD1 matches 8 bases. J lost 6 bases, V lost 4 bases, and 11 bases had no gene match. Germline CDR1 reads SGHRS; CDR2 reads YFSETQ. The CDR3 length is 15 residues. The CDR3 coding sequence is TGCGCCAGCAGCCGATTTGCAGGGGGCAAGGCTGAAGCTTTCTTT. Translated: CASSRFAGGKAEAFF.

On this clone: Other DNA variants within this sample encode the same CDR3. The chain joins TRBV19 to TRBJ1-1, with D maybe TRBD1 (6 bases). The CDR3 runs to 14 residues. Per the germline V gene, CDR1 is LNHDA and CDR2 is SQIVND (reference sequence). V was trimmed by 3 bases and J by 2 bases, leaving 10 bases between them. CDR3 region: CASSIGGANTEAFF. In DNA, the CDR3 is TGTGCCAGTAGTATTGGGGGGGCCAACACTGAAGCTTTCTTT.

V is TRBV11-3 and J is TRBJ1-1; no firm D call. Trimming removed 5 bases from V and 2 bases from J, with 9 bases in between. Germline V CDR1 and CDR2: SGHNT, YENEEA. The CDR3 runs 13 residues. The CDR3 DNA reads as TGTGCCAGCAGCAGCTCTTTCAACACTGAAGCTTTCTTT. This encodes CASSSSFNTEAFF.

The chain links TRBV6-1 to TRBJ2-1; the match to TRBD2 covers 8 bases. The germline CDR1 and CDR2 sequences are MNHNS and SASEGT. The CDR3 covers 13 residues. With V trimmed by 7 bases and J by 6 bases, 5 bases remained unmatched. CDR3 sequence (DNA): TGTGCCAGCAACGCAGCGGGGGCCAATGAGCAGTTCTTC. It yields the protein CASNAAGANEQFF.

The J gene is TRBJ1-2, the V gene TRBV19; TRBD1 matches at 10 bases. CDR1 and CDR2 from the germline V gene are LNHDA and SQIVND (reference sequence). The junction had 11 bases not matched to a gene; V was cut back by 4 bases and J by 0 bases. There are 18 residues in the CDR3. The CDR3 loop reads CASSTQGQGMRANYGYTF. The CDR3 DNA follows: TGTGCCAGTAGTACCCAGGGACAGGGGATGAGAGCTAACTATGGCTACACCTTC. The whole variable domain, remainder taken from reference TRBV19 and TRBJ1-2, is DGGITQSPKYLFRKEGQNVTLSCEQNLNHDAMYWYRQDPGQGLRLIYYSQIVNDFQKGDIAEGYSVSREKKESFPLTVTSAQKNPTAFYLCASSTQGQGMRANYGYTFGSGTRLTVV.